This T cell receptor (beta chain) was observed in a study of STAT5B mutations in CD4+ large granular lymphocyte leukemia. Study observations and caveats: Patient CD4-sorted repertoires stayed more clonal than healthy ones after leukemic-clone removal. Top patient clones used TRBV06 genes more often: 8/27 versus 2/35 in controls.

In the case of this clone: Its antigen is undetermined.

The protocol was immunoSEQ multiplex PCR, while the TCRdb copy is restricted to in-frame clones and leaves out a portion. The profile shows about 38,000 clones, roughly 85% of them singletons. This CDR3 is built from 15 residues. Germline V lookup: CDR1 MGHDK, CDR2 SYGVNS. Trimming cost V 4 bases and J 4 bases, with 16 bases left between them. This receptor was taken from a human donor in good health. Sequencing input: CD4+ T cells from blood buffy coats. The rearrangement joins TRBV25-1 to TRBJ1-1, with D perhaps matching TRBD1 (6 bases). The CDR3 region has the DNA TGTGCCAGCAGTGCCGACGCGGGGGGGCTCACTGAAGCTTTCTTT. Its protein is CASSADAGGLTEAFF.